Presented here are 32 T cell receptor beta chains from one specimen sequenced in a study of blood T cell repertoires in COVID-19. TCRdb's copy holds only in-frame clones and misses some; the assay was immunoSEQ multiplex PCR. The table shows a few hundred thousand clones, with roughly 90% occurring only once. Input material: PBMCs or T cells enriched from blood (not recorded which). These receptors were obtained from a woman aged 25 to 45 who had recovered from COVID-19.

DNA of the CDR3: TGTGCCAGCAGCTTGCTGGCAGGAGGCTACACCTTC. Translated: CASSLLAGGYTF. This chain connects TRBV5-6 to TRBJ1-2; unclear D gene. Germline CDR1 and CDR2: SGHDT and YYEEEE. The V gene lost 1 base and the J gene lost 8 bases, with 9 bases spanning the gap. The CDR3 consists of 12 residues.

The CDR3: CASSFTRLIQGAVGNTEAFF. Written as DNA, the CDR3 is TGTGCCAGCAGTTTCACTCGCCTAATACAGGGAGCCGTCGGGAACACTGAAGCTTTCTTT. V is TRBV6-2 or TRBV6-3 and J is TRBJ1-1; weak D call: TRBD1 (6 bases). V dropped 4 bases and J dropped 1 base, with 28 bases sitting between them. CDR1 is MNHEY, CDR2 SVGEGT, per germline. This CDR3 has 20 residues.

The chain couples TRBV15 to TRBJ2-5, with TRBD2 as a possible D gene (5 bases). V lost 1 base and J 4 bases, leaving 13 bases between the germline ends. Germline V gene data show CDR1 as LNHNV and CDR2 as YYDKDF (reference sequence). This CDR3 region has 15 residues. The CDR3 nucleotides are TGTGCCACCAGCAGAGGGGCACTAGAGTTAGAGACCCAGTACTTC. Encoded protein: CATSRGALELETQYF. Full variable domain (remainder filled in from reference TRBV15 and TRBJ2-5): DAMVIQNPRYQVTQFGKPVTLSCSQTLNHNVMYWYQQKSSQAPKLLFHYYDKDFNNEADTPDNFQSRRPNTSFCFLDIRSPGLGDTAMYLCATSRGALELETQYFGPGTRLLVL.

V gene TRBV6-5 combines with J gene TRBJ2-7; 10 positions agree with TRBD2. Trimming removed 6 bases from V and 2 bases from J; junction bases left unmatched: 7. Germline V gene lookup returns CDR1 MNHEY and CDR2 SVGAGI. This CDR3 is 15 amino acids long. DNA for the CDR3: TGTGCCAGCAGCCTACTAGCGGGAAGTACCTACGAGCAGTACTTC. Amino acid sequence: CASSLLAGSTYEQYF.

This sequence joins TRBV6-6 and TRBJ1-4; D perhaps matches TRBD1 (5 bases). The germline gives CDR1 MNHNY, CDR2 SVGAGI (reference sequence). Trimming took 4 bases from V and 0 from J, leaving 12 bases between them. This CDR3 has 16 residues. The CDR3 DNA follows: TGTGCCAGCAGTTCCAGGGCTCCCACAACTAATGAAAAACTGTTTTTT. Translated: CASSSRAPTTNEKLFF.

The chain couples TRBV19 to TRBJ2-7; TRBD1 matches 7 bases. The CDR3 contains 17 residues. Per the germline V gene, CDR1 is LNHDA and CDR2 is SQIVND (reference sequence). V lost 4 bases, J lost 0 bases, and 12 bases stayed unmatched. CDR3 in DNA: TGTGCCAGTAGTAAAGGGGCCCTTCAGGGGGACTCCTACGAGCAGTACTTC. This gives the protein CASSKGALQGDSYEQYF.

A single count supports this clone. This chain uses TRBV5-4 with TRBJ2-7, with TRBD2 matching over 7 bases. CDR1 is SGHNT and CDR2 is YYREEE in the germline V gene (reference sequence). V shed 4 bases, J shed 7 bases, and the junction held 14 bases outside the gene matches. CDR3 length: 15 residues. Here the CDR3 reads CASSPGRRESVEQYF. CDR3 coding DNA: TGTGCCAGCAGCCCGGGGAGGCGGGAGTCTGTAGAGCAGTACTTC.

The chain uses TRBV9 and TRBJ2-3, with D possibly being TRBD2 (5 bases). This CDR3 is built from 16 residues. Germline lookup yields CDR1 SGDLS and CDR2 YYNGEE. Trimming shortened V by 3 bases and J by 0 bases, and 14 bases separated the two germline ends. In DNA, the CDR3 is TGTGCCAGCAGCGCACTCAGCGGCCTGAGCACAGATACGCAGTATTTT. It encodes CASSALSGLSTDTQYF. Combining the CDR3 with reference TRBV9 and TRBJ2-3 gives the whole variable domain DSGVTQTPKHLITATGQRVTLRCSPRSGDLSVYWYQQSLDQGLQFLIQYYNGEERAKGNILERFSAQQFPDLHSELNLSSLELGDSALYFCASSALSGLSTDTQYFGPGTRLTVL.

This rearrangement joins TRBV7-9 to TRBJ1-2; 10 nucleotides agree with TRBD1. V was clipped by 5 bases and J by 8 bases; unmatched bases: 11. This CDR3 comprises 15 residues. Germline CDR1 reads SEHNR; CDR2 reads FQNEAQ (reference sequence). In nucleotides, the CDR3 is TGTGCCAGCAGCCGCGACTTTGGACAGGGGGACGGCTACACCTTC. Translated, it gives CASSRDFGQGDGYTF.

V and J are TRBV9 and TRBJ2-1, with 8 bases that match TRBD2. In germline, CDR1 is SGDLS, CDR2 YYNGEE. The trim removed 8 bases at V and 5 bases at J, leaving 9 bases unmatched. The CDR3 has 14 amino acids. DNA of the CDR3: TGTGCCAGGACCGGGGGGGAGTGGAACAATGAGCAGTTCTTC. Translating gives CARTGGEWNNEQFF.

In this sample, this clone turned up once. This chain uses TRBV6-2 or TRBV6-3 with TRBJ2-7; TRBD1 aligns across 9 bases. Germline loops: CDR1 MNHEY, CDR2 SVGEGT. J gave up 5 bases and V 0 bases, and 2 bases lay outside the gene matches. This CDR3 has 14 amino acids. This CDR3 is CASSYSGQGNEQYF. The CDR3 DNA follows: TGTGCCAGCAGTTACTCAGGACAGGGGAACGAGCAGTACTTC.

The rearrangement links TRBV19 to TRBJ1-1; 7 bases line up with TRBD1. Germline V gene lookup returns CDR1 LNHDA and CDR2 SQIVND (reference sequence). This CDR3 comprises 14 residues. Unmatched junction bases numbered 4, after V lost 4 bases and J lost 2 bases. CDR3 nucleotides: TGTGCCAGTAGTAAGAGACAGGGAAACACTGAAGCTTTCTTT. Its translation: CASSKRQGNTEAFF.

The chain employs TRBV19 and TRBJ1-5; D unclear. Trimming took 5 bases from V and 6 from J, leaving 8 bases between them. Per the germline V gene, CDR1 is LNHDA and CDR2 is SQIVND (reference sequence). The length of the CDR3 is 12 residues. Here the CDR3 DNA reads TGTGCCAGTAGTCCCACAGCTCAGCCCCAGCATTTT. Translation gives CASSPTAQPQHF.

The J gene is TRBJ1-1, the V gene TRBV3-1 (or the pseudogene TRBV3-2); TRBD1 matches at 8 bases. Per the germline V gene, CDR1 is LGHDT and CDR2 is YNNKEL (reference sequence). The CDR3 spans 18 residues. V was clipped by 0 bases and J by 0 bases; unmatched bases: 9. The DNA for the CDR3 is TGTGCCAGCAGCCAAGAATTGTCAGGGGGCGTTGTGAACACTGAAGCTTTCTTT. Its translation: CASSQELSGGVVNTEAFF.

V gene TRBV7-6 combines with J gene TRBJ1-1; 8 nucleotides align to TRBD1. V dropped 5 bases and J dropped 1; count of bases not matched to a gene: 9. This CDR3 contains 16 residues. Per germline, CDR1 SGHVS and CDR2 FNYEAQ. CDR3 residues: CASSPGQGLENTEAFF. The CDR3 DNA reads TGTGCCAGCAGCCCCGGACAGGGCTTGGAGAACACTGAAGCTTTCTTT. The complete variable domain, with remaining parts taken from reference TRBV7-6 and TRBJ1-1, reads GAGVSQSPRYKVTKRGQDVALRCDPISGHVSLYWYRQALGQGPEFLTYFNYEAQQDKSGLPNDRFSAERPEGSISTLTIQRTEQRDSAMYRCASSPGQGLENTEAFFGQGTRLTVV.

About this clone: The sample contains more than one DNA sequence encoding this CDR3. CDR3 residues: CASSPPSGGYGYTF. The DNA for the CDR3 is TGTGCCAGCTCACCACCATCAGGTGGATATGGCTACACCTTC. The V gene is TRBV18, the J gene TRBJ1-2, with D unclear. This CDR3 region has 14 residues. Trimming removed 0 bases from V and 5 bases from J, with 10 bases in between. Germline loops: CDR1 KGHSH, CDR2 LQKENI.

The table lists this clone with a few counts. The sample contains more than one DNA sequence encoding this CDR3. The gene calls are TRBV30 and TRBJ1-5, with TRBD1 identical over 11 bases. The CDR3 length is 15 residues. The V gene end was trimmed by 1 base and the J gene end by 7 bases; junction bases not matched to a gene: 6. Germline values: CDR1 GTSNPN, CDR2 SVGIG (reference sequence). CDR3 in amino acids: CAWSGGTGGDQPQHF. The CDR3 DNA follows: TGTGCCTGGAGTGGAGGGACAGGGGGTGACCAGCCCCAGCATTTT.

CDR3 nucleotide sequence: TGTGCCAGCAGCGTACCGGGACAGGGATACACTGAAGCTTTCTTT. Its protein product is CASSVPGQGYTEAFF. The J gene is TRBJ1-1, the V gene TRBV5-8; 9 bases are a match to TRBD1. The CDR3 loop spans 15 amino acids. CDR1 and CDR2 (germline): SGHTS, YDEGEE. V trimming: 4 bases; J trimming: 3 bases; junction bases outside the gene matches: 7.

The V call is TRBV5-1, the J call TRBJ2-7; 8 nucleotides line up with TRBD1. CDR3 length: 15 amino acids. Germline trimming cut 4 bases from V and 2 bases from J; bases unmatched to any gene: 8. In germline, CDR1 is SGHRS, CDR2 YFSETQ. The CDR3, as DNA: TGCGCCAGCAGCCCACTCCAGGGGGCCACCTACGAGCAGTACTTC. This translates into CASSPLQGATYEQYF. The entire variable domain, with the rest obtained from reference TRBV5-1 and TRBJ2-7, is as follows: KAGVTQTPRYLIKTRGQQVTLSCSPISGHRSVSWYQQTPGQGLQFLFEYFSETQRNKGNFPGRFSGRQFSNSRSEMNVSTLELGDSALYLCASSPLQGATYEQYFGPGTRLTVT.

The chain combines TRBV6-5 with TRBJ1-1, with 8 bases lining up with TRBD1. V lost 4 bases and J lost 1; bases outside the gene matches: 5. This CDR3 spans 15 amino acids. CDR1 and CDR2 from the germline V gene are MNHEY and SVGAGI. The CDR3 DNA reads TGTGCCAGCAGTTCCTCGGGACAGGCGAACACTGAAGCTTTCTTT. Amino acids: CASSSSGQANTEAFF.

The chain uses TRBV9 and TRBJ2-3; D remains unclear. V was shortened by 3 bases and J by 4 bases, with 12 bases between the two germline ends. This CDR3 region has 14 residues. The germline gives CDR1 SGDLS, CDR2 YYNGEE. In DNA form, the CDR3 reads TGTGCCAGCAGCGAGACGACAAGCCCAGATACGCAGTATTTT. It specifies CASSETTSPDTQYF.

The genes are TRBV2 and TRBJ2-7; TRBD1 agrees at 10 bases. The CDR3 length is 13 residues. Germline CDR1 SNHLY, CDR2 FYNNEI. With V trimmed by 8 bases and J by 6 bases, 7 bases remained unmatched. This CDR3 is CASEGTGATEQYF. CDR3 in DNA: TGTGCCAGCGAGGGGACAGGGGCCACCGAGCAGTACTTC.

In DNA form, the CDR3 reads TGCGCCAGCGAAACGCCCCTAGCGGGAGGGAGCACAGATACGCAGTATTTT. Protein: CASETPLAGGSTDTQYF. The chain links TRBV10-2 to TRBJ2-3; 12 nucleotides line up with TRBD2. This CDR3 comprises 17 residues. Germline CDR1 is WSHSY and CDR2 is SAAADI. V was pared by 8 bases and J by 0 bases, with 9 bases of the junction left unmatched.

This rearrangement joins TRBV28 to TRBJ1-5, with 8 bases fitting TRBD1. The germline V gene encodes CDR1 MDHEN and CDR2 SYDVKM. The CDR3 totals 16 residues. The V gene end was trimmed by 8 bases and the J gene end by 5 bases; junction bases not matched to a gene: 14. Written as DNA, the CDR3 is TGTGCCAGCGGACTTCGACAGGGGCAAAGGGATCAGCCCCAGCATTTT. It specifies CASGLRQGQRDQPQHF.

This CDR3 reads CATSDLPGTTYNEQFF. The CDR3 DNA is TGTGCCACCAGTGACCTTCCCGGGACTACCTACAATGAGCAGTTCTTC. The V gene is TRBV24-1, the J gene TRBJ2-1; 7 nucleotides match TRBD2. CDR3 length: 16 amino acids. Trimming removed 4 bases from V and 2 bases from J; junction bases left unmatched: 7. CDR1 and CDR2 from the germline V gene are KGHDR and SFDVKD.

The genes are TRBV7-3 and TRBJ2-7; a weak D match, TRBD2 (6 bases). This CDR3 comprises 13 residues. V lost 5 bases and J lost 6, with 14 bases in between. CDR1 is SGHTA and CDR2 is FQGTGA in the germline V gene. The DNA for the CDR3 is TGTGCCAGCAGCCGCCTCGGGACTGGCGAGCAGTACTTC. It yields the protein CASSRLGTGEQYF.

The chain employs TRBV7-9 and TRBJ2-1; tentatively, D is TRBD2 (5 bases). Trimming cost V 5 bases and J 0 bases, with 14 bases left between them. The germline V gene has CDR1 SEHNR and CDR2 FQNEAQ (reference sequence). This CDR3 has 16 amino acids. For the CDR3, the DNA is TGTGCCAGCAGCCCCATCTCTAGCCTCTCCTACAATGAGCAGTTCTTC. It codes for CASSPISSLSYNEQFF.

The genes are TRBV7-9 and TRBJ1-6, with no clear D. Trimming stripped 5 bases from V and 8 bases from J, with 7 bases between. This CDR3 is built from 12 residues. CDR1 is SEHNR and CDR2 is FQNEAQ in the germline V gene (reference sequence). The CDR3, as DNA: TGTGCCAGCAGCCGGGGAGATTCACCCCTCCACTTT. Protein sequence: CASSRGDSPLHF.

The gene calls are TRBV9 and TRBJ2-1; TRBD2 matches 9 bases. Unmatched junction bases numbered 5, after V lost 3 bases and J lost 7 bases. CDR3 length: 14 amino acids. Germline values: CDR1 SGDLS, CDR2 YYNGEE. Here the CDR3 reads CASSGGTSPNEQFF. As DNA, the CDR3 is TGTGCCAGCAGCGGAGGGACTAGCCCAAATGAGCAGTTCTTC.

This clone has just a few counts. V gene TRBV5-6 combines with J gene TRBJ1-2; D ambiguous. This CDR3 region has 15 residues. CDR1 and CDR2 from the germline V gene are SGHDT and YYEEEE. V was clipped by 1 base and J by 0 bases, with 10 bases between them. DNA of the CDR3: TGTGCCAGCAGCTTGTTTTACACCGCTAACTATGGCTACACCTTC. This translates into CASSLFYTANYGYTF.

This chain connects TRBV15 to TRBJ2-2; perhaps TRBD2 as D (6 bases). The CDR3 length is 14 residues. Trimming shortened V by 2 bases and J by 7 bases, and 11 bases separated the two germline ends. Germline loops: CDR1 LNHNV, CDR2 YYDKDF (reference sequence). CDR3 nucleotide sequence: TGTGCCACCAGCAGAAAGGGAGGTCGCGGGGAGCTGTTTTTT. This translates into CATSRKGGRGELFF.

The CDR3 DNA is TGTGCCAGCAGCTCGACCGGGACAGGGATGTACGAGCAGTACTTC. Translation: CASSSTGTGMYEQYF. This chain uses TRBV7-6 with TRBJ2-7; 9 nucleotides align to TRBD1. The length of the CDR3 is 15 residues. Germline CDR1 is SGHVS and CDR2 is FNYEAQ. V was clipped by 4 bases and J by 4 bases; unmatched bases: 8. The full variable domain, with the rest looked up from reference TRBV7-6 and TRBJ2-7, is GAGVSQSPRYKVTKRGQDVALRCDPISGHVSLYWYRQALGQGPEFLTYFNYEAQQDKSGLPNDRFSAERPEGSISTLTIQRTEQRDSAMYRCASSSTGTGMYEQYFGPGTRLTVT.